The 4 T cell receptor beta chains below come from one sample, sequenced in a study. Sequencing used immunoSEQ multiplex PCR; TCRdb keeps in-frame clones, though not all of them. Altogether approximately 70,000 clones are present, just under 95% being singletons, with the ten largest covering 4% to 5%. The sample taken for sequencing was PBMCs. The receptor source for this set is a man in his forties with rheumatoid arthritis.

The chain is built from TRBV9 and TRBJ1-4; 8 bases map to TRBD1. The germline gives CDR1 SGDLS, CDR2 YYNGEE. The junction had 9 bases not matched to a gene; V was cut back by 4 bases and J by 7 bases. This CDR3 contains 15 residues. The CDR3 protein is CASSTSTGVFEKLFF. The DNA of the CDR3 is TGTGCCAGCAGCACCTCGACAGGGGTATTTGAAAAACTGTTTTTT.

The gene calls are TRBV7-3 and TRBJ2-2; 7 bases agree with TRBD1. Per germline, CDR1 SGHTA and CDR2 FQGTGA. The CDR3 totals 15 residues. Losses at the gene ends were 1 base for V and 5 bases for J; bases not matched to a gene: 4. The CDR3 nucleotides are TGTGCCAGCAGCTTAAACAGGGGCGGAACCGGGGAGCTGTTTTTT. Translated: CASSLNRGGTGELFF.

The rearrangement links TRBV19 to TRBJ2-6; D gene ambiguous. The CDR3 covers 16 residues. Deletions cut 0 bases from V and 0 bases from J, with 6 bases between. CDR1 and CDR2 from the germline V gene are LNHDA and SQIVND (reference sequence). The CDR3 is CASSIDSRSGANVLTF. The CDR3 DNA sequence: TGTGCCAGTAGTATAGACAGTCGCTCTGGGGCCAACGTCCTGACTTTC.

The J gene is TRBJ2-4, the V gene TRBV18, with a tentative D call TRBD2 (7 bases). The CDR3 runs to 13 residues. Germline V CDR1 and CDR2: KGHSH, LQKENI. V was pared by 3 bases and J by 11 bases, with 14 bases between. The CDR3 is CASSPPGGRVQYF. CDR3 DNA: TGTGCCAGCTCACCTCCCGGGGGGCGAGTTCAGTACTTC.